Listed below are T cell receptor beta chains from one sample, sequenced in a study of cytomegalovirus exposure and HLA in healthy donors. Profiling relied on immunoSEQ multiplex PCR, and the TCRdb table lists in-frame clones only, not all of them. The sample carries around 140,000 clones, about 61% recorded once. Sequenced: PBMCs. The source is a woman between 40 and 50 years old in good health and CMV-seronegative. The CDR3 runs from the conserved cysteine through the conserved F or W. Fields, in order: V gene, CDR3 length, J gene, CDR3 protein.

v_gene: TRBV21-1
len: 16
j_gene: TRBJ2-1
CDR3aa: CASLYGLSLFYNEQFF

v_gene: TRBV27
len: 16
j_gene: TRBJ1-6
CDR3aa: CASSPVGQPVNSPLHF

v_gene: TRBV30
len: 14
j_gene: TRBJ2-2
CDR3aa: CAWNRVSNTGELFF

v_gene: TRBV6-4
len: 15
j_gene: TRBJ1-4
CDR3aa: CASSDPGGRGEKLFF

v_gene: TRBV7-3
len: 17
j_gene: TRBJ2-5
CDR3aa: CASSLGAPTGGQETQYF

v_gene: TRBV10-1
len: 13
j_gene: .
CDR3aa: CASSEDRSYEQYF

v_gene: TRBV7-8
len: 14
j_gene: TRBJ2-7
CDR3aa: CASSLTSGVYEQYF

v_gene: TRBV6-1
len: 13
j_gene: TRBJ2-7
CDR3aa: CASIRQGAYEQYF

v_gene: TRBV19
len: 16
j_gene: TRBJ2-2
CDR3aa: CASSSYLEAGIGELFF

v_gene: TRBV2
len: 16
j_gene: TRBJ1-1
CDR3aa: CASSEDRATMNTEAFF

v_gene: TRBV6-5
len: 16
j_gene: TRBJ2-3
CDR3aa: CASSYSGGASTDTQYF

v_gene: TRBV9
len: 14
j_gene: TRBJ1-1
CDR3aa: CASSVVSTGTEAFF

v_gene: TRBV4-1
len: 17
j_gene: TRBJ1-6
CDR3aa: CASSQDLGQGRNSPLHF

v_gene: TRBV28
len: 19
j_gene: TRBJ2-7
CDR3aa: CASSLRHGQSTKGFYEQYF

v_gene: TRBV4-2
len: 18
j_gene: TRBJ2-5
CDR3aa: CASSQELSGGAQQETQYF

v_gene: TRBV6-5
len: 13
j_gene: TRBJ2-1
CDR3aa: CASTPGQYNEQFF

v_gene: TRBV7-7
len: 16
j_gene: TRBJ2-2
CDR3aa: CASSLGQGANTGELFF

v_gene: TRBV5-1
len: 15
j_gene: TRBJ2-3
CDR3aa: CASSTRRGFTDTQYF

v_gene: TRBV19
len: 16
j_gene: TRBJ1-5
CDR3aa: CASKGKGGPSNQPQHF

v_gene: TRBV2
len: 13
j_gene: TRBJ2-3
CDR3aa: CASSDRVADTQYF

v_gene: TRBV7-3
len: 15
j_gene: TRBJ2-1
CDR3aa: CASSPGHGSYNEQFF

v_gene: TRBV27
len: 15
j_gene: TRBJ2-5
CDR3aa: CASSLFGTNEETQYF

v_gene: TRBV7-2
len: 16
j_gene: TRBJ2-7
CDR3aa: CASSLAGASGKNEQYF

v_gene: TRBV25-1
len: 16
j_gene: TRBJ2-6
CDR3aa: CASSEGGSSGANVLTF

v_gene: TRBV7-2
len: 18
j_gene: TRBJ1-5
CDR3aa: CASSFGSHRGGSNQPQHF

v_gene: TRBV5-1
len: 16
j_gene: TRBJ1-1
CDR3aa: CASSQDSFYLNTEAFF

v_gene: TRBV25-1
len: 16
j_gene: TRBJ1-4
CDR3aa: CASSAWDRGRGEKLFF

v_gene: TRBV5-1
len: 13
j_gene: TRBJ1-2
CDR3aa: CASSLGGNYGYTF

v_gene: TRBV28
len: 14
j_gene: TRBJ1-5
CDR3aa: CASMRGYSNQPQHF

v_gene: TRBV15
len: 15
j_gene: TRBJ2-1
CDR3aa: CATTQIQGVYNEQFF

v_gene: TRBV28
len: 18
j_gene: TRBJ1-5
CDR3aa: CASSLQGTGGAGNQPQHF

v_gene: TRBV5-1
len: 15
j_gene: TRBJ1-1
CDR3aa: CASSRDWLRNTEAFF

v_gene: TRBV7-9
len: 18
j_gene: TRBJ1-5
CDR3aa: CASSLFGTGQGNNQPQHF

v_gene: TRBV4-1
len: 14
j_gene: TRBJ2-7
CDR3aa: CASSQVNSLGEQYF

v_gene: TRBV5-1
len: 15
j_gene: TRBJ2-1
CDR3aa: CASSSLDRTGNEQFF

v_gene: TRBV7-2
len: 12
j_gene: TRBJ2-7
CDR3aa: CASKGGGDEQYF

v_gene: TRBV7-2
len: 17
j_gene: TRBJ1-3
CDR3aa: CASRFPGHLNSGNTIYF

v_gene: TRBV9
len: 16
j_gene: TRBJ2-5
CDR3aa: CASSVGRGGASETQYF

v_gene: TRBV5-4
len: 15
j_gene: TRBJ1-1
CDR3aa: CASSPPTGGFTEAFF

v_gene: TRBV30
len: 13
j_gene: TRBJ1-5
CDR3aa: CAWGAGAGQPQHF

v_gene: TRBV14
len: 21
j_gene: TRBJ2-2
CDR3aa: CASSQDRIQDLGARGTGELFF

v_gene: TRBV11-2
len: 15
j_gene: TRBJ1-4
CDR3aa: CASSLRQGINEKLFF

v_gene: TRBV5-1
len: 14
j_gene: TRBJ1-1
CDR3aa: CASSSGQSNTEAFF

v_gene: TRBV7-2
len: 16
j_gene: TRBJ2-5
CDR3aa: CASSSFQQVVEETQYF

v_gene: TRBV28
len: 12
j_gene: TRBJ2-7
CDR3aa: CASSQGSYEQYF

v_gene: TRBV7-8
len: 12
j_gene: TRBJ2-1
CDR3aa: CASSSTLDEQFF

v_gene: TRBV5-4
len: 16
j_gene: TRBJ2-5
CDR3aa: CASSPPRGGVGETQYF